This T cell receptor beta chain was documented in a study of blood T cell repertoires in COVID-19. Study summary: Specimens from acute and convalescent COVID-19 originated in the United States, Italy and Spain. PBMCs, B-cell-depleted T cells, or T cells were the source of the cDNA or gDNA that made up the material.

Authors' analysis steps: Amplified reference gene primers provided the basis for estimating nucleated cell counts. Data came from immunoSEQ multiplex PCR; TCRdb stores just in-frame clones and leaves some out. V, J and clone size were drawn from that table, and D and trimming were deduced from the DNA. Of about 190,000 clones listed, 90% are singletons. The CDR3 is 13 residues long. CDR1 is SGDLS, CDR2 YYNGEE, per germline. The V gene lost 0 bases and the J gene lost 4 bases, with 7 bases spanning the gap. This chain connects TRBV9 to TRBJ2-5; the D gene is possibly TRBD2 (6 bases). The clonotype originates from a man between 45 and 60 years old with acute or convalescent COVID-19. Sequencing used peripheral blood. CDR3 in amino acids: CASSVVGGETQYF. The CDR3 DNA follows: TGTGCCAGCAGCGTAGTGGGGGGAGAGACCCAGTACTTC.